This TCR beta chain was recorded in a study of blood T cell repertoires in COVID-19. The wider study: Specimens from acute and convalescent COVID-19 originated in the United States, Italy and Spain.

Germline lookup yields CDR1 SEHNR and CDR2 FQNEAQ (reference sequence). V lost 3 bases, J lost 3 bases, and 7 bases lay in between. CDR3 length: 13 amino acids. Repertoires were generated with immunoSEQ multiplex PCR, while TCRdb's copy carries only in-frame clones and drops some. This table holds around 450,000 clones, about 85% found once. Enrollees, about 18 to 89 years old, lived in approximately 25 US areas. Cohorts were assigned according to the clinical history that participants reported. V and J are TRBV7-9 and TRBJ2-3; D possibly corresponds to TRBD2 (6 bases). This sequence originates from a woman aged 18-29 years with acute COVID-19. What was sequenced was PBMCs or T cells enriched from blood (not recorded which). The CDR3 bases are TGTGCCAGCAGCTTTGGGGGGACAGATACGCAGTATTTT. Encoded protein: CASSFGGTDTQYF. The whole variable domain, remainder taken from reference TRBV7-9 and TRBJ2-3, is DTGVSQNPRHKITKRGQNVTFRCDPISEHNRLYWYRQTLGQGPEFLTYFQNEAQLEKSRLLSDRFSAERPKGSFSTLEIQRTEQGDSAMYLCASSFGGTDTQYFGPGTRLTVL.